This passage covers 27 T cell receptor beta chains from one sample sequenced in a study of cytomegalovirus exposure and HLA in healthy donors. Primers included in the PCR were 60 Vbeta and 13 Jbeta primers. TCRdb's copy holds only in-frame clones and misses some; the assay was immunoSEQ multiplex PCR. The data contain roughly 110,000 clones, approximately 70% of them singletons. The sequenced sample was PBMCs. The receptors shown here come from a man younger than 45 in good health and CMV-seropositive.

The rearrangement links TRBV5-1 to TRBJ2-1; TRBD1 might be the D (6 bases). The V end lost 0 bases, the J end lost 7 bases, and 11 bases lay between the germline ends. CDR3 length equals 14 residues. Germline CDR1 SGHRS, CDR2 YFSETQ. CDR3 nucleotides: TGCGCCAGCAGCTTGGCTCCAGGGGAAAATGAGCAGTTCTTC. It yields the protein CASSLAPGENEQFF.

The chain recombines TRBV4-2 with TRBJ2-2; no firm D call. CDR3 size: 14 residues. The V end was cut by 0 bases, the J end by 2 bases, with 4 bases between. Germline-derived CDR1 and CDR2 are LGHNA and YNFKEQ. As DNA, the CDR3 is TGTGCCAGCAGCCAAGACTTTAACACCGGGGAGCTGTTTTTT. Protein product: CASSQDFNTGELFF.

The CDR3 DNA follows: TGTGCCAGCAGCATCTTCTACGAGCAGTACTTC. This encodes CASSIFYEQYF. This rearrangement joins TRBV7-2 to TRBJ2-7; D unresolved. Germline CDR1 and CDR2: SGHTA and FQGNSA. Trimming removed 5 bases at V and 3 bases at J, with 5 bases between. There are 11 residues in the CDR3.

This chain connects TRBV6-1 to TRBJ2-1, with D perhaps matching TRBD2 (6 bases). The CDR3 loop spans 13 amino acids. Trimming took 2 bases from V and 9 from J, leaving 11 bases between them. The germline V gene has CDR1 MNHNS and CDR2 SASEGT. CDR3 protein: CASSEMGRSEQFF. DNA for the CDR3: TGTGCCAGCAGTGAAATGGGGAGGAGTGAGCAGTTCTTC.

The chain uses TRBV30 and TRBJ1-6; TRBD1 matches at 9 bases. Germline-derived CDR1 and CDR2 are GTSNPN and SVGIG (reference sequence). The V gene end was trimmed by 3 bases and the J gene end by 1 base; junction bases not matched to a gene: 1. The CDR3 totals 15 residues. The chain's CDR3 is CAWRTGGSYNSPLHF. CDR3 coding DNA: TGTGCCTGGAGGACAGGGGGTTCCTATAATTCACCCCTCCACTTT.

This clone was counted between two and nine times. The rearrangement uses TRBV5-1 and TRBJ2-7; D is unresolved. This CDR3 comprises 16 residues. The V end lost 0 bases, the J end lost 0 bases, and 13 bases lay between the germline ends. The germline CDR1 and CDR2 sequences are SGHRS and YFSETQ. In DNA form, the CDR3 reads TGCGCCAGCAGCTTGGACGTAGTTAAGAGCTCCTACGAGCAGTACTTC. Residues: CASSLDVVKSSYEQYF.

This chain joins TRBV27 and TRBJ2-7; D is possibly TRBD1 (8 bases). V gave up 4 bases and J gave up 3 bases, with 16 bases separating them. The CDR3 is 15 residues long. In germline, CDR1 is MNHEY, CDR2 SMNVEV (reference sequence). The CDR3 DNA follows: TGTGCCAGCAGTTCCCTAACAGGGGGGGTCTACGAGCAGTACTTC. Its translation: CASSSLTGGVYEQYF.

This chain links TRBV10-3 with TRBJ2-1; the D gene is possibly TRBD2 (6 bases). CDR1 is ENHRY and CDR2 is SYGVKD in the germline V gene. The CDR3 sequence is 13 residues long. Deletions cut 2 bases from V and 12 bases from J, with 14 bases between. The CDR3 protein is CAISEPGTLGQFF. The CDR3 region has the DNA TGTGCCATCAGTGAGCCAGGGACTCTAGGGCAGTTCTTC.

J is TRBJ2-3 and V is TRBV9; TRBD2 matches at 8 bases. This CDR3 comprises 14 residues. Per germline, CDR1 SGDLS and CDR2 YYNGEE. The V gene end was trimmed by 0 bases and the J gene end by 5 bases; junction bases not matched to a gene: 2. The CDR3, as DNA: TGTGCCAGCAGCGTAGCGGGACTAGGAGATACGCAGTATTTT. This codes for CASSVAGLGDTQYF.

The J gene is TRBJ2-1, the V gene TRBV5-8; 7 bases are shared with TRBD1. The junction had 11 bases not matched to a gene; V was cut back by 4 bases and J by 4 bases. This CDR3 contains 16 residues. Germline CDR1 SGHTS, CDR2 YDEGEE. The CDR3 DNA is TGTGCCAGCAGCCAAGGGACAGACGGACATTACAATGAGCAGTTCTTC. This translates into CASSQGTDGHYNEQFF.

The V gene is TRBV19, the J gene TRBJ2-3; 10 nucleotides line up with TRBD2. V was pared by 6 bases and J by 4 bases, with 7 bases of the junction left unmatched. The CDR3 runs 15 residues. Germline V lookup: CDR1 LNHDA, CDR2 SQIVND (reference sequence). DNA for the CDR3: TGTGCCAGTAGCCCCCAGCGGGGGGGCTCAGATACGCAGTATTTT. It codes for CASSPQRGGSDTQYF. Full variable domain (outside the CDR3, taken from reference TRBV19 and TRBJ2-3): DGGITQSPKYLFRKEGQNVTLSCEQNLNHDAMYWYRQDPGQGLRLIYYSQIVNDFQKGDIAEGYSVSREKKESFPLTVTSAQKNPTAFYLCASSPQRGGSDTQYFGPGTRLTVL.

The CDR3 loop is CASSVGGDYGYTF. For the CDR3, the DNA is TGTGCCAGCAGCGTAGGAGGCGACTATGGCTACACCTTC. This chain links TRBV9 with TRBJ1-2; D is unclear. There are 13 residues in the CDR3. Trimming shortened V by 0 bases and J by 3 bases, and 6 bases separated the two germline ends. Germline V CDR1 and CDR2: SGDLS, YYNGEE.

The chain combines TRBV5-1 with TRBJ1-3, with TRBD1 matching 7 bases. V dropped 2 bases and J dropped 4; count of bases not matched to a gene: 3. Germline V gene sequence: CDR1 SGHRS, CDR2 YFSETQ. This CDR3 comprises 14 residues. The chain's CDR3 is CASSFTGEGNTIYF. Here the CDR3 DNA reads TGCGCCAGCAGCTTCACAGGGGAGGGAAACACCATATATTTT.

This clone was seen a few times. This rearrangement joins TRBV6-4 to TRBJ1-6; 7 bases fit TRBD1. The CDR3 loop spans 13 amino acids. V gave up 5 bases and J gave up 7 bases; unmatched junction bases: 2. The V gene's germline CDR1 is MRHNA and CDR2 SNTAGT. CDR3 sequence: CASSPTGNSPLHF. The CDR3 coding sequence is TGTGCCAGCAGTCCGACAGGGAATTCACCCCTCCACTTT.

The V call is TRBV4-2, the J call TRBJ1-1; perhaps TRBD1 as D (5 bases). Germline values: CDR1 LGHNA, CDR2 YNFKEQ. V gave up 3 bases and J gave up 5 bases, with 16 bases separating them. This CDR3 region has 15 residues. CDR3 nucleotides: TGTGCCAGCAGCCAGGGACGTGGCGGGGGGACTGAAGCTTTCTTT. This gives the protein CASSQGRGGGTEAFF.

This chain connects TRBV5-4 to TRBJ2-7; a weak D match, TRBD2 (5 bases). This CDR3 is built from 13 residues. V was shortened by 4 bases and J by 3 bases, with 11 bases between the two germline ends. Germline loops: CDR1 SGHNT, CDR2 YYREEE (reference sequence). The CDR3: CASSGGGNYEQYF. The CDR3, as DNA: TGTGCCAGCAGCGGAGGTGGGAACTACGAGCAGTACTTC.

This chain joins TRBV27 and TRBJ2-7; 7 positions match TRBD1. The CDR3 spans 14 residues. Germline V gene data show CDR1 as MNHEY and CDR2 as SMNVEV (reference sequence). V gave up 5 bases and J gave up 7 bases; unmatched junction bases: 11. The CDR3 reads CASSLGTDNREQYF. The DNA for the CDR3 is TGTGCCAGCAGTCTCGGGACAGACAACAGGGAGCAGTACTTC.

The chain uses TRBV7-2 and TRBJ2-5, with D possibly matching TRBD2 (7 bases). Germline V lookup: CDR1 SGHTA, CDR2 FQGNSA. The CDR3 covers 15 residues. The V end was cut by 1 base, the J end by 1 base, with 10 bases between. DNA of the CDR3: TGTGCCAGCAGCTTAGGAGGGGGGGTCCAAGAGACCCAGTACTTC. This codes for CASSLGGGVQETQYF.

The V and J genes are TRBV5-1 and TRBJ2-1, with a weak D call TRBD1 (6 bases). Trimming took off 0 bases at V and 8 bases at J, with 9 bases between the two ends. The CDR3 is made up of 13 amino acids. The germline V gene has CDR1 SGHRS and CDR2 YFSETQ. The CDR3 bases are TGCGCCAGCAGCTTGGGATGGGGGCATGAGCAGTTCTTC. It specifies CASSLGWGHEQFF. The full variable domain, with the rest looked up from reference TRBV5-1 and TRBJ2-1, is KAGVTQTPRYLIKTRGQQVTLSCSPISGHRSVSWYQQTPGQGLQFLFEYFSETQRNKGNFPGRFSGRQFSNSRSEMNVSTLELGDSALYLCASSLGWGHEQFFGPGTRLTVL.

The V call is TRBV27, the J call TRBJ2-7; TRBD2 agrees at 9 bases. Germline values: CDR1 MNHEY, CDR2 SMNVEV (reference sequence). The CDR3 loop spans 17 amino acids. V gave up 6 bases and J gave up 3 bases; unmatched junction bases: 15. DNA for the CDR3: TGTGCCAGCAGGGGTGGGCTAGCGGGAAACAAACACTACGAGCAGTACGTC. Amino acids: CASRGGLAGNKHYEQYV.

The V and J genes are TRBV6-1 and TRBJ2-1; the match to TRBD1 covers 8 bases. This CDR3 comprises 17 residues. CDR1 is MNHNS and CDR2 is SASEGT in the germline V gene. Losses at the gene ends were 2 bases for V and 2 bases for J; bases not matched to a gene: 8. The CDR3 protein is CASSELSLDRAYNEQFF. CDR3 nucleotides: TGTGCCAGCAGTGAATTGTCTCTGGACAGGGCCTACAATGAGCAGTTCTTC.

The rearrangement links TRBV11-2 to TRBJ1-2; perhaps TRBD1 as D (5 bases). V was trimmed by 4 bases and J by 5 bases, leaving 11 bases between them. CDR1 is SGHAT and CDR2 is FQNNGV in the germline V gene. The CDR3 length is 13 residues. The CDR3 loop reads CASSSGTWYGYTF. In nucleotides, the CDR3 is TGTGCCAGCAGCTCAGGGACTTGGTATGGCTACACCTTC.

The chain carries TRBV27 and TRBJ2-3; the D gene is possibly TRBD2 (5 bases). The germline V and J ends were trimmed by 5 bases and 1 base, with 10 bases remaining between them. The CDR3 length is 14 residues. CDR1 is MNHEY and CDR2 is SMNVEV in the germline V gene (reference sequence). CDR3 nucleotides: TGTGCCAGCAGTCCCTTGGAGGGCACAGATACGCAGTATTTT. Protein sequence: CASSPLEGTDTQYF.

V usage is TRBV27 and J usage is TRBJ2-7, with 7 bases lining up with TRBD1. V gave up 6 bases and J gave up 3 bases; unmatched junction bases: 8. CDR3 length equals 14 residues. Germline values: CDR1 MNHEY, CDR2 SMNVEV (reference sequence). The CDR3 is CASSLRDSFYEQYF. The DNA for the CDR3 is TGTGCCAGCAGCCTAAGGGACAGTTTCTACGAGCAGTACTTC.

The gene calls are TRBV29-1 and TRBJ1-2, with 7 bases identical to TRBD1. The CDR3 consists of 13 residues. Losses at the gene ends were 1 base for V and 7 bases for J; bases not matched to a gene: 6. Per the germline V gene, CDR1 is SQVTM and CDR2 is ANQGSEA. The CDR3 reads CSVEVLAGGGYTF. The CDR3 DNA reads as TGCAGCGTTGAAGTTTTGGCAGGGGGTGGCTACACCTTC. The variable domain in full, with the rest retrieved from reference TRBV29-1 and TRBJ1-2, is SAVISQKPSRDICQRGTSLTIQCQVDSQVTMMFWYRQQPGQSLTLIATANQGSEATYESGFVIDKFPISRPNLTFSTLTVSNMSPEDSSIYLCSVEVLAGGGYTFGSGTRLTVV.

This clone was observed a few times. The rearrangement uses TRBV5-8 and TRBJ1-3; a possible D gene is TRBD1 (6 bases). Per the germline V gene, CDR1 is SGHTS and CDR2 is YDEGEE. This CDR3 has 14 residues. Between the trimmed V and J ends, which lost 0 bases and 8 bases, there was a span of 12 bases. CDR3 DNA sequence: TGTGCCAGCAGCTTGGGGATACAGGGACACACCATATATTTT. Amino acids: CASSLGIQGHTIYF. Full variable domain (rest looked up from reference TRBV5-8 and TRBJ1-3): EAGVTQSPTHLIKTRGQQATLRCSPISGHTSVYWYQQALGLGLQFLLWYDEGEERNRGNFPPRFSGRQFPNYSSELNVNALELEDSALYLCASSLGIQGHTIYFGEGSWLTVV.

The V and J genes are TRBV11-3 and TRBJ2-1, with 9 bases fitting TRBD2. The length of the CDR3 is 16 residues. Germline CDR1 and CDR2: SGHNT and YENEEA. V shed 6 bases, J shed 8 bases, and the junction held 14 bases outside the gene matches. The CDR3 spells CASSLLWREGRHEQFF. The CDR3 bases are TGTGCCAGCAGTCTTCTCTGGCGGGAGGGGAGGCATGAGCAGTTCTTC.